One sample yielded the 32 T cell receptor beta chains listed below, sequenced in a study of CD8+CD57+ T cells in acquired aplastic anemia (dated by TCRdb to 2016 to 2019). Sequencing used an Illumina HiSeq 2000. TCR beta VDJ combination and CDR3 sequence profiling used genomic DNA as the template. The public reads were reprocessed in TCRdb via fastp at Q25 and MiXCR, keeping in-frame beta chains. Rows matching on CDR3 protein sequence are summarized as one entry with the most common DNA and genes. The sample table shows some 190,000 distinct CDR3 sequences, and just over 45% are seen once. 2.5% to 3.5% of the sample is held by the ten biggest clonotypes. Sequencing was performed on sorted CD4+, CD8+, or CD8+CD57+ T cells (not recorded which) from PBMCs. The receptors here all came from a human donor in good health.

This clonotype was picked up many times. The V and J genes are TRBV29-1 and TRBJ2-1; TRBD2 matches at 10 bases. CDR3 size: 13 residues. V was clipped by 4 bases and J by 6 bases; unmatched bases: 3. CDR1 SQVTM and CDR2 ANQGSEA come from the germline V gene. Written as DNA, the CDR3 is TGCAGCGTTGCTAGCGGGAGTGGCAATGAGCAGTTCTTC. Translated, it gives CSVASGSGNEQFF.

This clonotype was found many times. The V and J genes are TRBV12-3 or TRBV12-4 and TRBJ1-1, with 11 bases lining up with TRBD1. CDR3 length: 14 residues. The ends lost 7 bases at V and 4 bases at J; junction bases unmatched: 5. The CDR3 sequence: CASNLGTGGTEAFF. The DNA of the CDR3 is TGTGCCAGCAACTTAGGGACAGGGGGCACTGAAGCTTTCTTT.

This rearrangement joins TRBV11-2 to TRBJ2-1, with 10 bases aligning to TRBD2. The CDR3 is made up of 19 amino acids. The V and J ends lost 4 bases and 4 bases, in that order; junction bases with no gene match: 16. Germline CDR1 is SGHAT and CDR2 is FQNNGV. The CDR3 spells CASSSPRTSGLLIYNEQFF. CDR3 nucleotides: TGTGCCAGCAGCTCGCCCCGGACTAGCGGTTTGCTAATATACAATGAGCAGTTCTTC.

This chain uses TRBV19 with TRBJ2-7; the D call may be TRBD1 or TRBD2 (5 bases each). This CDR3 is 15 amino acids long. The V end was cut by 8 bases, the J end by 5 bases, with 22 bases between. Germline CDR1 and CDR2: LNHDA and SQIVND (reference sequence). The CDR3 DNA follows: TGTGCCAGTGCCCCCATAACGCGCCTGGGACACGAGCAGTACTTC. Its protein is CASAPITRLGHEQYF.

The chain is built from TRBV19 and TRBJ2-5; 8 bases align to TRBD2. With 6 bases clipped from V and 5 bases from J, the junction kept 11 bases outside the gene matches. The CDR3 covers 15 residues. Per the germline V gene, CDR1 is LNHDA and CDR2 is SQIVND (reference sequence). The CDR3 nucleotides are TGTGCCAGTAGCCATGGGGCTAGCGGGCGGGAGACCCAGTACTTC. Its translation is CASSHGASGRETQYF.

The chain links TRBV2 to TRBJ2-7; possibly TRBD2 for D (7 bases). Trimming removed 8 bases from V and 5 bases from J, with 19 bases in between. Germline CDR1 SNHLY, CDR2 FYNNEI. The CDR3 consists of 14 residues. CDR3 region: CASQERGGLNEQYF. The DNA for the CDR3 is TGTGCCAGCCAGGAGAGGGGGGGGTTAAACGAGCAGTACTTC.

This clonotype has more than one count but fewer than ten. The chain employs TRBV4-1 and TRBJ2-1; possible D gene TRBD2, 6 bases. Germline lookup yields CDR1 MGHRA and CDR2 YSYEKL. CDR3 length: 20 amino acids. Trimming took off 0 bases at V and 4 bases at J, with 25 bases between the two ends. CDR3 nucleotide sequence: TGCGCCAGCAGCCAAGATATACCGGTGAGGCTGCGGGGCAAGTACAATGAGCAGTTCTTC. Its protein product is CASSQDIPVRLRGKYNEQFF.

V gene TRBV6-1 combines with J gene TRBJ2-2, with D hard to call. Germline loops: CDR1 MNHNS, CDR2 SASEGT. V shed 5 bases and J shed 0 bases, with 10 bases lying between them. The CDR3 runs 15 residues. This CDR3 reads CASSKDGPNTGELFF. CDR3 sequence (DNA): TGTGCCAGCAGTAAGGACGGGCCGAACACCGGGGAGCTGTTTTTT.

J is TRBJ2-7 and V is TRBV19; D unresolved. CDR3 length: 15 residues. V lost 3 bases, J lost 2 bases, and 14 bases lay in between. Germline V gives CDR1 LNHDA, CDR2 SQIVND (reference sequence). The CDR3 protein is CASSIQDLPPYEQYF. The CDR3 bases are TGTGCCAGTAGTATTCAGGACCTACCCCCCTACGAGCAGTACTTC.

This clonotype has at least ten counts. The V call is TRBV6-5, the J call TRBJ2-5; D unclear. Germline V gene lookup returns CDR1 MNHEY and CDR2 SVGAGI. Trimming removed 0 bases at V and 5 bases at J, with 10 bases between. The CDR3 covers 14 residues. The CDR3 region has the DNA TGTGCCAGCAGTTACTCGACGCCGGTGGAGACCCAGTACTTC. This sequence encodes CASSYSTPVETQYF.

Concerning this clonotype: The junction shows a germline mismatch at one end, possibly a read error. The chain has TRBV6-5 and TRBJ1-2; weak D call: TRBD1 (5 bases). Germline loops: CDR1 MNHEY, CDR2 SVGAGI. This CDR3 is built from 16 residues. This CDR3 reads CASSYFGGETNYDYTF. The DNA for the CDR3 is TGTGCCAGCAGTTACTTTGGGGGAGAAACTAACTATGACTACACCTTC.

The chain couples TRBV24-1 to TRBJ2-7; TRBD1 aligns across 11 bases. The CDR3 contains 14 residues. V was clipped by 4 bases and J by 6 bases; unmatched bases: 4. Germline CDR1 is KGHDR and CDR2 is SFDVKD. The CDR3 coding sequence is TGTGCCACCAGTGAGTCCGGGACAGGGGGCGAGCAGTACTTC. It encodes CATSESGTGGEQYF.

The rearrangement links TRBV10-3 to TRBJ2-7; 8 bases are shared with TRBD1. J lost 3 bases, V lost 4 bases, and 5 bases had no gene match. The CDR3 is 14 residues long. Germline-derived CDR1 and CDR2 are ENHRY and SYGVKD. CDR3: CAISGQGPFYEQYF. The CDR3 nucleotides are TGTGCCATCAGTGGACAGGGGCCCTTCTACGAGCAGTACTTC.

V usage is TRBV20-1 and J usage is TRBJ2-2; D gene unclear. The V end was cut by 7 bases, the J end by 3 bases, with 6 bases between. Looked up from germline, CDR1 is DFQATT and CDR2 is SNEGSKA (reference sequence). The CDR3 loop spans 11 amino acids. In DNA form, the CDR3 reads TGCAGTGTTATCGACACCGGGGAGCTGTTTTTT. Residues: CSVIDTGELFF.

This rearrangement joins TRBV7-9 to TRBJ2-5, with D unresolved. Germline values: CDR1 SEHNR, CDR2 FQNEAQ (reference sequence). Between the trimmed V and J ends, which lost 2 bases and 5 bases, there was a span of 12 bases. CDR3 length equals 14 residues. This CDR3 is CASSLQWVSETQYF. Written as DNA, the CDR3 is TGTGCCAGCAGCTTACAATGGGTGTCCGAGACCCAGTACTTC.

This clonotype was detected ten times or more. This rearrangement joins TRBV27 to TRBJ2-7; 9 positions match TRBD2. The length of the CDR3 is 16 residues. Looked up from germline, CDR1 is MNHEY and CDR2 is SMNVEV (reference sequence). J was trimmed by 4 bases and V by 5 bases; bases with no gene match: 12. The CDR3 protein is CASSPQPGLAEYEQYF. The CDR3 DNA reads as TGTGCCAGCAGTCCGCAACCGGGACTAGCCGAGTACGAGCAGTACTTC.

The gene calls are TRBV5-1 and TRBJ1-4; 8 bases align to TRBD1. The CDR3 is made up of 14 amino acids. Germline V CDR1 and CDR2: SGHRS, YFSETQ. V lost 7 bases, J lost 6 bases, and 8 bases stayed unmatched. CDR3 nucleotides: TGCGCCAGCGGAGAAGGACAGGGTTATGAAAAACTGTTTTTT. It specifies CASGEGQGYEKLFF.

Many counts were recorded for this clonotype. V usage is TRBV20-1 and J usage is TRBJ1-1; D gene uncertain. Per germline, CDR1 DFQATT and CDR2 SNEGSKA (reference sequence). The V end lost 3 bases, the J end lost 0 bases, and 11 bases lay between the germline ends. The CDR3 has 14 amino acids. This chain's CDR3 is CSARGGSLNTEAFF. Written as DNA, the CDR3 is TGCAGTGCTAGGGGAGGTTCCTTGAACACTGAAGCTTTCTTT.

On this clonotype itself: Given the absence of the conserved phenylalanine or tryptophan at the CDR3 end, a read error is likely. The V gene is TRBV15, the J gene TRBJ1-6, with TRBD1 matching over 10 bases. The germline CDR1 and CDR2 sequences are LNHNV and YYDKDF (reference sequence). The V segment lost 4 bases and the J segment 13 bases; nucleotides outside the gene matches: 13. This CDR3 is 16 amino acids long. This CDR3 reads CATSIRDRGQTSPLHS. The CDR3 nucleotides read TGTGCCACCAGCATCCGGGACAGGGGTCAAACTTCGCCCCTCCACTCT.

This sequence joins TRBV10-3 and TRBJ1-1, with D possibly TRBD1 on 5 matching bases. The CDR3 has 14 amino acids. Trimming removed 4 bases at V and 0 bases at J, with 9 bases between. Germline CDR1 and CDR2: ENHRY and SYGVKD. The CDR3 reads CAISGGGMNTEAFF. The CDR3 nucleotides are TGTGCCATCAGTGGTGGGGGAATGAACACTGAAGCTTTCTTT.

This clonotype was counted between two and nine times. The chain has TRBV29-1 and TRBJ2-7, with unresolved D. Germline-derived CDR1 and CDR2 are SQVTM and ANQGSEA. This CDR3 is built from 10 residues. V was trimmed by 4 bases and J by 5 bases, leaving 6 bases between them. CDR3 bases: TGCAGCGTTGTTGTAGACGAGCAGTACTTC. It codes for CSVVVDEQYF.

This clonotype was found many times. This chain links TRBV7-9 with TRBJ2-5; 7 bases agree with TRBD1. This CDR3 has 15 residues. The V and J ends lost 5 bases and 5 bases, in that order; junction bases with no gene match: 11. The germline CDR1 and CDR2 sequences are SEHNR and FQNEAQ (reference sequence). CDR3: CASSPRDSLRETQYF. The CDR3 DNA reads as TGTGCCAGCAGCCCCCGGGACAGCTTGAGGGAGACCCAGTACTTC.

This clonotype has only a few counts. This chain joins TRBV5-1 and TRBJ1-2; D is perhaps TRBD1 (5 bases). Germline V gene data show CDR1 as SGHRS and CDR2 as YFSETQ. The CDR3 is 14 residues long. Trimming removed 1 base from V and 6 bases from J, with 13 bases in between. CDR3 coding DNA: TGCGCCAGCAGCTTGAATTGGGGGGTAGATGGCTACACCTTC. It is translated as CASSLNWGVDGYTF. The full variable domain, completed using reference TRBV5-1 and TRBJ1-2, is KAGVTQTPRYLIKTRGQQVTLSCSPISGHRSVSWYQQTPGQGLQFLFEYFSETQRNKGNFPGRFSGRQFSNSRSEMNVSTLELGDSALYLCASSLNWGVDGYTFGSGTRLTVV.

In the case of this clonotype: One end of the junction is discordant with germline, which a read error may explain. CDR3 protein: CASSSNRGVRSF. CDR3 sequence (DNA): TGTGCCAGCAGCTCCAACCGAGGGGTCCGATCCTTC. The V and J genes are TRBV7-9 and TRBJ2-7; D possibly matches TRBD1 or TRBD2 (5 bases each). In germline, CDR1 is SEHNR, CDR2 FQNEAQ (reference sequence). The CDR3 length is 12 residues.

The V gene is TRBV19, the J gene TRBJ2-2, with 7 positions matching TRBD2. There are 16 residues in the CDR3. Germline V CDR1 and CDR2: LNHDA, SQIVND (reference sequence). The ends lost 6 bases at V and 1 base at J; junction bases unmatched: 8. The CDR3 sequence: CASRTSGGGNTGELFF. In DNA form, the CDR3 reads TGTGCCAGTAGGACATCGGGAGGCGGGAACACCGGGGAGCTGTTTTTT.

This clonotype was observed at least ten times. The genes are TRBV20-1 and TRBJ2-2; unclear D gene. Between the trimmed V and J ends, which lost 6 bases and 1 base, there was a span of 9 bases. Germline-derived CDR1 and CDR2 are DFQATT and SNEGSKA (reference sequence). The CDR3 is 13 residues long. The chain's CDR3 is CSAPDRNTGELFF. The DNA for the CDR3 is TGCAGTGCACCGGACCGGAACACCGGGGAGCTGTTTTTT.

This clonotype was recorded a few times. A clone one base away is much larger, so this may be a read error. This chain uses TRBV20-1 with TRBJ1-5; possibly TRBD1 for D (5 bases). V was cut by 6 bases and J by 2 bases, with 14 bases left in between. The CDR3 runs to 14 residues. Germline V gives CDR1 DFQATT, CDR2 SNEGSKA (reference sequence). CDR3 coding DNA: TGCAGTGCGAGGGGACGGGGCGGCAATCAGCCCCAGCATTTT. Its protein product is CSARGRGGNQPQHF.

The gene calls are TRBV9 and TRBJ2-7; no clear D. CDR3 length: 13 residues. CDR1 is SGDLS, CDR2 YYNGEE, per germline. V dropped 2 bases and J dropped 7 bases, with 13 bases sitting between them. The CDR3 DNA reads as TGTGCCAGCAGCGTCGACATTCTGAGGGAGCAGTACTTC. It codes for CASSVDILREQYF. Together with reference TRBV9 and TRBJ2-7, the CDR3 gives the full variable domain: DSGVTQTPKHLITATGQRVTLRCSPRSGDLSVYWYQQSLDQGLQFLIQYYNGEERAKGNILERFSAQQFPDLHSELNLSSLELGDSALYFCASSVDILREQYFGPGTRLTVT.

The genes are TRBV15 and TRBJ1-5; unclear D gene. The V and J ends lost 3 bases and 7 bases respectively, with 13 bases between them. There are 14 residues in the CDR3. The germline V gene has CDR1 LNHNV and CDR2 YYDKDF (reference sequence). CDR3 nucleotides: TGTGCCACCAGCAGTTTAACGGGGAACCAGCCCCAGCATTTT. Protein: CATSSLTGNQPQHF.

This clonotype turned up a few times. This chain joins TRBV10-1 and TRBJ2-7, with D perhaps assigned TRBD1 or TRBD2 (5 bases each). Germline loops: CDR1 WNHNN, CDR2 SYGVQD (reference sequence). V was shortened by 0 bases and J by 6 bases, with 18 bases between the two germline ends. This CDR3 is built from 16 residues. The CDR3 region has the DNA TGCGCCAGCAGTGAGTCGATTGGTAGGGGAGTCTCCGAGCAGTACTTC. This sequence encodes CASSESIGRGVSEQYF.

The chain recombines TRBV20-1 with TRBJ1-1; TRBD1 is a possible D gene (5 bases). There are 13 residues in the CDR3. Germline lookup yields CDR1 DFQATT and CDR2 SNEGSKA (reference sequence). Trimming pared 1 base from V and 4 bases from J, leaving 10 bases between. This CDR3 is CSARGGTLTEAFF. In DNA, the CDR3 is TGCAGTGCTAGAGGGGGGACGCTCACTGAAGCTTTCTTT.

This clonotype has a handful of counts. The CDR3 is CASSPTGSYGYTF. The CDR3 DNA follows: TGTGCCAGCAGCCCGACAGGCTCCTATGGCTACACCTTC. The V call is TRBV7-9, the J call TRBJ1-2; maybe TRBD1 (6 bases). The germline gives CDR1 SEHNR, CDR2 FQNEAQ (reference sequence). This CDR3 contains 13 residues. Trimming cost V 5 bases and J 4 bases, with 11 bases left between them.